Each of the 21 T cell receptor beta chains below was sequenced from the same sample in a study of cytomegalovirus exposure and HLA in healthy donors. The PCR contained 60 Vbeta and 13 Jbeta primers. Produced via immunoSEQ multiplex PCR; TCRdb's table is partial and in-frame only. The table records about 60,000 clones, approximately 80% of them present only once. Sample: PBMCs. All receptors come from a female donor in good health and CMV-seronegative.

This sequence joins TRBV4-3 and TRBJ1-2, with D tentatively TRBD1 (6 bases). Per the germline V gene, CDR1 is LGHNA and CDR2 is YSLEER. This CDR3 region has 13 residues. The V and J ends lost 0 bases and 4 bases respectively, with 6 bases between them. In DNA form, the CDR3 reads TGCGCCAGCAGCCAAGACAGGGGCTATGGCTACACCTTC. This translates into CASSQDRGYGYTF.

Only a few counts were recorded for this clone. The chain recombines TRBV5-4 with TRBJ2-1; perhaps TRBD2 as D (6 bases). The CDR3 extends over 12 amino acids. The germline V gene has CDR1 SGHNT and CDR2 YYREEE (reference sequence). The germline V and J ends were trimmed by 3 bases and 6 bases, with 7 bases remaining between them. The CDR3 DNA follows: TGTGCCAGCAGCTGGGACTCCAATGAGCAGTTCTTC. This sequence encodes CASSWDSNEQFF.

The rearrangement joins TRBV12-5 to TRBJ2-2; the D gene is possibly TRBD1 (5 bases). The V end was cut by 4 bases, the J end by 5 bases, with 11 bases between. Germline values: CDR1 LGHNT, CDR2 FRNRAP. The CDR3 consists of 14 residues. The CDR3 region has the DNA TGTGCTAGTGGTTCCCTTGGACAAACCGGGGAGCTGTTTTTT. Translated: CASGSLGQTGELFF.

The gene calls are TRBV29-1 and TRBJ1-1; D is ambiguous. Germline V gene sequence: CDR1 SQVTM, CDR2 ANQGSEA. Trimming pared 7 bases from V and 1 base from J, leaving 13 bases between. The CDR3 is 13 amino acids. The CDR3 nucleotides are TGCAGCGCCTCGGAGGGATCGAACACTGAAGCTTTCTTT. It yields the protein CSASEGSNTEAFF.

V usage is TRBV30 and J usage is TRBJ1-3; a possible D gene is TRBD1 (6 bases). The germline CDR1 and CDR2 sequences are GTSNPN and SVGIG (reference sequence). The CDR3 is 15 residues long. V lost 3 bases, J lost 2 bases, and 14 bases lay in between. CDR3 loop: CAWSGHTGTGNTIYF. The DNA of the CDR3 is TGTGCCTGGAGCGGCCACACAGGGACTGGAAACACCATATATTTT.

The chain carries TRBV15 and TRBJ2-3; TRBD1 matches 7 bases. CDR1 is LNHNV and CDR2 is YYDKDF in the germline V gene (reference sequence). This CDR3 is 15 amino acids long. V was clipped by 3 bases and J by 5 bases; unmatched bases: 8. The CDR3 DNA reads TGTGCCACCAGCAGTTTTGACAGGGCGGGAGATACGCAGTATTTT. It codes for CATSSFDRAGDTQYF.

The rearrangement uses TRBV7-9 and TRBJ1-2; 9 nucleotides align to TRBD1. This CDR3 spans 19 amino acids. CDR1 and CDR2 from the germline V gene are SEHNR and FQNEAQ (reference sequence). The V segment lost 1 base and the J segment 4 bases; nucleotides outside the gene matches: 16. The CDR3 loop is CASSLEYVGQGNGSYGYTF. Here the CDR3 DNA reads TGTGCCAGCAGCTTAGAGTATGTCGGACAGGGGAACGGTAGCTATGGCTACACCTTC. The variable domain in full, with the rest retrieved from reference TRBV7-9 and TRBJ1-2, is DTGVSQNPRHKITKRGQNVTFRCDPISEHNRLYWYRQTLGQGPEFLTYFQNEAQLEKSRLLSDRFSAERPKGSFSTLEIQRTEQGDSAMYLCASSLEYVGQGNGSYGYTFGSGTRLTVV.

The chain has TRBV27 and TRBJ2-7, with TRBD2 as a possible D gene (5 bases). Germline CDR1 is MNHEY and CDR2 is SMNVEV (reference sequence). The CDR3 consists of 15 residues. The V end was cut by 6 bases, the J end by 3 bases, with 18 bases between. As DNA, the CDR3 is TGTGCCAGCAGACTAAGTTCGGGGATGCACTACGAGCAGTACTTC. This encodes CASRLSSGMHYEQYF.

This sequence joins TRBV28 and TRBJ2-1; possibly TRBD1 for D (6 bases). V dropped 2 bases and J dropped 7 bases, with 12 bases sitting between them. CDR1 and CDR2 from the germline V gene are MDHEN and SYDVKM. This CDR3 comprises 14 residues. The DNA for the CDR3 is TGTGCCAGCAGTTTACGGTGGCAGGGGAATGAGCAGTTCTTC. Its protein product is CASSLRWQGNEQFF.

The CDR3 protein is CASSRSKGNPNTGELFF. The CDR3 bases are TGCGCCAGCAGCCGAAGCAAGGGGAACCCGAACACCGGGGAGCTGTTTTTT. The rearrangement links TRBV5-1 to TRBJ2-2, with D perhaps TRBD1 (5 bases). The germline V and J ends were trimmed by 4 bases and 0 bases, with 16 bases remaining between them. This CDR3 is built from 17 residues. CDR1 SGHRS and CDR2 YFSETQ come from the germline V gene.

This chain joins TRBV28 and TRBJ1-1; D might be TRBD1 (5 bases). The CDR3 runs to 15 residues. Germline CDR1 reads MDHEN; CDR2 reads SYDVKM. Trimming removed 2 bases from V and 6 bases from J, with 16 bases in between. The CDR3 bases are TGTGCCAGCAGTTTACCGTGGCAGGGCGGATCTGAAGCTTTCTTT. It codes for CASSLPWQGGSEAFF.

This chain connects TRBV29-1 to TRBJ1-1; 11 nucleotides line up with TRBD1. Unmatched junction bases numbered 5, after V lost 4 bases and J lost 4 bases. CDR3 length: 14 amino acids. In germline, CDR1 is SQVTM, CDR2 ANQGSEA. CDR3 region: CSVGPGTGGTEAFF. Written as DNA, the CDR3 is TGCAGCGTTGGGCCCGGGACAGGGGGCACTGAAGCTTTCTTT.

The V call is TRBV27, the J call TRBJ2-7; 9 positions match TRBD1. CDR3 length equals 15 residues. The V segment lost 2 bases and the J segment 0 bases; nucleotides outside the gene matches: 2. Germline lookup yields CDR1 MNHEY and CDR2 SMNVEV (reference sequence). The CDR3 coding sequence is TGTGCCAGCAGTTTAGGGACAGGGCTCTCCTACGAGCAGTACTTC. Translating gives CASSLGTGLSYEQYF.

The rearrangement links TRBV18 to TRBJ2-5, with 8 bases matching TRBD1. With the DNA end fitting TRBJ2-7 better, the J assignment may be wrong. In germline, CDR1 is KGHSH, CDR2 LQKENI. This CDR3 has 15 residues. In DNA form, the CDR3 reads TGTGCCAGCTCACCGGTGACAGGGGTTGGCCACGAGCAGTACTTC. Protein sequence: CASSPVTGVGHEQYF.

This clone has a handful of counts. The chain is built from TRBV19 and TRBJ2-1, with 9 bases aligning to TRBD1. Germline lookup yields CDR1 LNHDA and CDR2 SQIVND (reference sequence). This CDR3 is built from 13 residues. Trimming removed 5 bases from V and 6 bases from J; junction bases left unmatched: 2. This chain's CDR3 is CASSQDRGNEQFF. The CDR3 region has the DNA TGTGCCAGTAGTCAGGACAGGGGCAATGAGCAGTTCTTC.

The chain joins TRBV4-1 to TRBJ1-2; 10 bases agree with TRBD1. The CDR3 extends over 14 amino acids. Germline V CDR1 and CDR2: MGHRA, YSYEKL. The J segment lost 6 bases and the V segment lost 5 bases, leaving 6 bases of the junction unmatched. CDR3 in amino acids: CASSDRDRGHGYTF. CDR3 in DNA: TGCGCCAGCAGCGACCGGGACAGGGGACATGGCTACACCTTC.

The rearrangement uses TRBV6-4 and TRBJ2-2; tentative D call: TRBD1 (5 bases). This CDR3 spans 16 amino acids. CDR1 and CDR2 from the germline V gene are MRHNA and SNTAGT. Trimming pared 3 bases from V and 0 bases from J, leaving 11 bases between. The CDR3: CASSEQRGTNTGELFF. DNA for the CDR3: TGTGCCAGCAGTGAGCAAAGGGGTACGAACACCGGGGAGCTGTTTTTT.

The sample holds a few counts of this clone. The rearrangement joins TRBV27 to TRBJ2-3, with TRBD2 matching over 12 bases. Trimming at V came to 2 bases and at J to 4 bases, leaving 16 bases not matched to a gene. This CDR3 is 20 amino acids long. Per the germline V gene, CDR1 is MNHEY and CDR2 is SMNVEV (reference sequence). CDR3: CASSLRARLAGGPGSDTQYF. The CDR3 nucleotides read TGTGCCAGCAGTTTACGCGCTAGGCTAGCGGGGGGGCCCGGGTCAGATACGCAGTATTTT.

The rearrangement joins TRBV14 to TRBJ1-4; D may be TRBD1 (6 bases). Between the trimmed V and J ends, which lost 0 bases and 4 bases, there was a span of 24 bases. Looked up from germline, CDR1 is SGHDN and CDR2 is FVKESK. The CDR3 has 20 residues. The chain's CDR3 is CASSQDPPGGQRTFNEKLFF. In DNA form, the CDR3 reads TGTGCCAGCAGCCAAGATCCTCCGGGGGGGCAGCGTACCTTTAATGAAAAACTGTTTTTT.

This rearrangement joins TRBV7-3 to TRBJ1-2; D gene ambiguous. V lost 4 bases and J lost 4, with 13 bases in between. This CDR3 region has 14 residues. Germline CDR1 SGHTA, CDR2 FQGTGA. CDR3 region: CASSSSEIFYGYTF. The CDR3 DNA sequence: TGTGCCAGCAGCTCCTCGGAGATTTTCTATGGCTACACCTTC. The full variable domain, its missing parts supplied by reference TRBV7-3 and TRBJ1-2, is GAGVSQTPSNKVTEKGKYVELRCDPISGHTALYWYRQSLGQGPEFLIYFQGTGAADDSGLPNDRFFAVRPEGSVSTLKIQRTERGDSAVYLCASSSSEIFYGYTFGSGTRLTVV.

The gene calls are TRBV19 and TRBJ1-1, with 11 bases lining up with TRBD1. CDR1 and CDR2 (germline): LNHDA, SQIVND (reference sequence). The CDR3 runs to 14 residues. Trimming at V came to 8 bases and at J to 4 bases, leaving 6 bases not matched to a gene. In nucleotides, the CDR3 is TGTGCCAGTTATACCGGGACAGGGGGCACTGAAGCTTTCTTT. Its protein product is CASYTGTGGTEAFF. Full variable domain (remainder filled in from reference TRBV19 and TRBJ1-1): DGGITQSPKYLFRKEGQNVTLSCEQNLNHDAMYWYRQDPGQGLRLIYYSQIVNDFQKGDIAEGYSVSREKKESFPLTVTSAQKNPTAFYLCASYTGTGGTEAFFGQGTRLTVV.